This T cell receptor (beta chain) came from a study of cytomegalovirus exposure and HLA in healthy donors. The CDR3 extends over 16 amino acids. The junction had 13 bases not matched to a gene; V was cut back by 8 bases and J by 3 bases. Per germline, CDR1 SEHNR and CDR2 FQNEAQ (reference sequence). Points from the study as a whole: Across donors, most TCRs were seen rarely, yet some public ones were widespread.

PCR amplification relied on 60 Vbeta primers (plus 13 Jbeta primers). Sequencing used immunoSEQ multiplex PCR; TCRdb keeps in-frame clones, though not all of them. The profile shows around 210,000 clones, about 85% of them singletons. A note on this clone: Its antigen is undetermined.

The sequencing sample was made of PBMCs. V gene TRBV7-9 combines with J gene TRBJ2-7; 10 nucleotides align to TRBD2. The receptor comes from a girl aged 2 to 9 in good health and CMV-seronegative. This CDR3 is CASRGTSGASVYEQYF. DNA for the CDR3: TGTGCCAGCCGGGGCACTAGCGGGGCCTCTGTCTACGAGCAGTACTTC.